This TCR beta chain was identified in a study of naive and memory T cell subsets. Blood and skin TCR RNA was reverse transcribed with alpha and beta constant primers. Four PCR rounds used nested alpha and beta constant region primers plus the SP2 primer. TCRdb recomputed calls from the 5' RACE reads with MiXCR, one row per CDR3 protein. This table holds more than 20,000 distinct CDR3 sequences, 4% to 4.5% found once. This CDR3 is built from 15 residues. Germline CDR1 is KGHSH and CDR2 is LQKENI. Between the trimmed V and J ends, which lost 5 bases and 0 bases, there was a span of 13 bases. Adult healthy volunteers gave 2.5 ml peripheral blood for whole-blood RNA. TCR cDNA received a 3' ligated oligonucleotide that carried a UMI. This clonotype was seen ten or more times.

This TCR derives from a male donor in good health. V usage is TRBV18 and J usage is TRBJ1-1, with D perhaps TRBD1 (6 bases). In DNA, the CDR3 is TGTGCCAGCTCATCAGCCGGGACATTGAACACTGAAGCTTTCTTT. This sequence encodes CASSSAGTLNTEAFF.